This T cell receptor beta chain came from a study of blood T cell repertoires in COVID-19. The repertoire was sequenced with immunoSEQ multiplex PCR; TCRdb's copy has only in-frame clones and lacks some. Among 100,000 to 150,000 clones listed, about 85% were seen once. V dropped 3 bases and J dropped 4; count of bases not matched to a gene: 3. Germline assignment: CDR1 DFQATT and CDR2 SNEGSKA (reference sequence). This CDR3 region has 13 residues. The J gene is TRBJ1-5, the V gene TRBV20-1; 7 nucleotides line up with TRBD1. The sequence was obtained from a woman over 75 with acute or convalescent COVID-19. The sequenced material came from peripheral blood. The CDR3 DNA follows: TGCAGTGCTAGTGACAGGGTAAATCAGCCCCAGCATTTT. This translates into CSASDRVNQPQHF.